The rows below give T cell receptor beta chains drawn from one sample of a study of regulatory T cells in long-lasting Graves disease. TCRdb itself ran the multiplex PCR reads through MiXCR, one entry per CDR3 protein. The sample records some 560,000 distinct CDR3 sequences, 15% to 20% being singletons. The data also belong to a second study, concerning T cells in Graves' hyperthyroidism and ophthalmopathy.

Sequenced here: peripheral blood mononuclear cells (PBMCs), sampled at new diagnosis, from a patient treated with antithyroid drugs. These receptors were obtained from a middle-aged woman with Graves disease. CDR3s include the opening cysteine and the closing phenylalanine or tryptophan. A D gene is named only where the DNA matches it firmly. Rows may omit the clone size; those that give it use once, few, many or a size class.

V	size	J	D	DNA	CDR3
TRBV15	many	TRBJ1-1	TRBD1	TGTGCCACCAGCAGTACAGGGGACACTGAAGCTTTCTTT	CATSSTGDTEAFF
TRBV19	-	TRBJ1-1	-	TGTGCCAGTAGTATAGGGGCGAGGGTGAACACTGAAGCTTTCTTT	CASSIGARVNTEAFF
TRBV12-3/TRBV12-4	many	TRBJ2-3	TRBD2	TGTGCCAGCAGTTTCCCGCTAGCGGGGGGCACAGATACGCAGTATTTT	CASSFPLAGGTDTQYF
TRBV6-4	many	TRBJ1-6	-	TGTGCCAGTAGACGGGACTATAATTCACCCCTCCACTTT	CASRRDYNSPLHF
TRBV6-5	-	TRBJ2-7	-	TGTGCCAGCAGTTGGCGGGCAGGGCGCGAGCAGTACTTC	CASSWRAGREQYF
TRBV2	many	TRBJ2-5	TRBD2	TGTGCCAGCAGTGCCGGGGGGGCCGCGGAGACCCAGTACTTC	CASSAGGAAETQYF
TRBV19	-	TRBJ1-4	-	TGTGCCAGTAGTATTGGCAGGGCTAATGAAAAACTGTTTTTT	CASSIGRANEKLFF
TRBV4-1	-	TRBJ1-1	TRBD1	TGCGCCAGCAGCCAAGAAGGAAGACTGACAGGGGAGTTAGCTTTCTTT	CASSQEGRLTGELAFF
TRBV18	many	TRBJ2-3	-	TGTGCCAGCTCACCAATTAAGGCGGCGGTCACAGATACGCAGTATTTT	CASSPIKAAVTDTQYF
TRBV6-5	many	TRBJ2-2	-	TGTGCCAGCAGTTACACCGGAACGAACACCGGGGAGCTGTTTTTT	CASSYTGTNTGELFF
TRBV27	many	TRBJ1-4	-	TGTGCCAGCAGTTCCCTGGGAGGGGGGGATGAAAAACTGTTTTTT	CASSSLGGGDEKLFF
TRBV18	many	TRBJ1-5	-	TGTGCCAGCTCACCACAGGAGACAAGCAATCAGCCCCAGCATTTT	CASSPQETSNQPQHF
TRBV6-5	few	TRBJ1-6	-	TGTGCCAGCAGTTATTTCGAGACAGTCACCTCACCCCTCCACTTT	CASSYFETVTSPLHF
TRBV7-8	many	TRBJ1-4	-	TGTGCCAGCAGCCTGTGGGTTTCGGGCGATGAAAAACTGTTTTTT	CASSLWVSGDEKLFF
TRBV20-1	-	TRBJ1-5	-	TGCAGTGCTAGTGGGGACAACAATCAGCCCCAGCATTTT	CSASGDNNQPQHF
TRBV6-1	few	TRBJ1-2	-	TGTGCCAGCAGTGTCGGGGTGGAGAACTATGGCTACACCTTC	CASSVGVENYGYTF
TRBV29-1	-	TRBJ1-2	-	TGCAGCGTTGTAGGGGGCTATGGCTACACCTTC	CSVVGGYGYTF
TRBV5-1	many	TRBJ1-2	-	TGCGCCAGCAGCTTGATAGAGACTAACTATGGCTACACCTTC	CASSLIETNYGYTF
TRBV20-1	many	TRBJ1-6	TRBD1	TGCAGTGCGACAGGGGGTGGGAATTCACCCCTCCACTTT	CSATGGGNSPLHF
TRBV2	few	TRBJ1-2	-	TGTGCCGGCAGTCGGGTAGACAGGATCGGCTACACCTTC	CAGSRVDRIGYTF
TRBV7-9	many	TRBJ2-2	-	TGTGCCAGCAGCGGTCAGGGAAGGTCTGCCGGGGAGCTGTTTTTT	CASSGQGRSAGELFF
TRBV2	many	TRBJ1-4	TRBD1	TGTGCCAGCAGCGCAGGGGGGGACAGGAGATCAAAACTGTTTTTT	CASSAGGDRRSKLFF
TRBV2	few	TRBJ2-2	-	TGTGCCAGCAGCCAAGATAGAGGCTGGGGGGGCGACACCGGGGAGCTGTTTTTT	CASSQDRGWGGDTGELFF
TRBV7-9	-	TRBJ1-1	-	TGTGCCAGCAGCTTAGGACTGGGCGGCGGGGCTGAAGCTTTCTTT	CASSLGLGGGAEAFF
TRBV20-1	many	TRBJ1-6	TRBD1	TGCAGTGCTAGACCCCACACAGGGGATAATTCACCCCTCCACTTT	CSARPHTGDNSPLHF
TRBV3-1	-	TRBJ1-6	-	TGTGCCAGCAGCCAAGATGTGGGACGTGTGAATTCACCCCTCCACTTT	CASSQDVGRVNSPLHF
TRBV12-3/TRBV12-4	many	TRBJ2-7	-	TGTGCCAGCAGACCTTCGACAGGTATCTCCTACGAGCAGTACTTC	CASRPSTGISYEQYF
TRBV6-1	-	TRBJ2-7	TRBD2	TGTGCCACCGCAGAACTAGCGGGGTCCTCCTACGAGCAGTACTTC	CATAELAGSSYEQYF
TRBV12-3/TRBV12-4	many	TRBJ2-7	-	TGTGCCAGCAGTTTAGGTGGGACAACCTACGAGCAGTACTTC	CASSLGGTTYEQYF
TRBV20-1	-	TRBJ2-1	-	TGCAGTGCTGGGGAACCTCGTGGGATCAATGAGCAGTTCTTC	CSAGEPRGINEQFF
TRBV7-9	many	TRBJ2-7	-	TGTGCCAGCAGCTTAGGCACAAGAGAGCAGTACTTC	CASSLGTREQYF
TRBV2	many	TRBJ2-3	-	TGTGCCAGCCGCGAGCATCCGGTGGGAGATACGCAGTATTTT	CASREHPVGDTQYF
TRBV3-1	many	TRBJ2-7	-	TGTGCCAGCAGCCAAGATCCGCAAGTCTACGAGCAGTACTTC	CASSQDPQVYEQYF
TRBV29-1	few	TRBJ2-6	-	TGCAGCGTTGTTGGGGCCAACGTCCTGACTTTC	CSVVGANVLTF
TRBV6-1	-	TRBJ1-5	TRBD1	TGTGCCAGCAGTGAACAGGGGGCTCTGGGTCAGCCCCAGCATTTT	CASSEQGALGQPQHF
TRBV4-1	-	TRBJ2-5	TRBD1	TGCGCCAGCAGCCAAACCCCAGGGGGACAAGAGACCCAGTACTTC	CASSQTPGGQETQYF
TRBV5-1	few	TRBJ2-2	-	TGCGCCAGCAGCAGGAGAGCGGGCGGGGCGGACACCGGGGAGCTGTTTTTT	CASSRRAGGADTGELFF
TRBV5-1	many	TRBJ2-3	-	TGCGCCAGCACTTCAAACGGGGTCGGGGCAGATACGCAGTATTTT	CASTSNGVGADTQYF
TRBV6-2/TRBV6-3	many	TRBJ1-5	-	TGTGCCAGCAGTTACGGTCGGCAGCCCCAGCATTTT	CASSYGRQPQHF
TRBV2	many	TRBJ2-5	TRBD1	TGTGCCAGCCGAGGGACAGGCCAAGAGACCCAGTACTTC	CASRGTGQETQYF
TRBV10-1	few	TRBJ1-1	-	TGCGCCAGCAGTGGGATGCTGAACACTGAAGCTTTCTTT	CASSGMLNTEAFF
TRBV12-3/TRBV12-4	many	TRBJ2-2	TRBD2	TGTGCCAGCAGTTTACCTAGCGGGGGGGTAGGGACCGGGGAGCTGTTTTTT	CASSLPSGGVGTGELFF
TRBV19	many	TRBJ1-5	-	TGTGCCAGTAGTATAGTAGCGGCTAATCAGCCCCAGCATTTT	CASSIVAANQPQHF
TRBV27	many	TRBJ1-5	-	TGTGCCAAGTCGGAACAGGAGGGCGATCAGCCCCAGCATTTT	CAKSEQEGDQPQHF
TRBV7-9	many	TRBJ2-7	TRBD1	TGTGCCAGCAGCTTCCGGGACAGGGGTGTAGAGCAGTACTTC	CASSFRDRGVEQYF
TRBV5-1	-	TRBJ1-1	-	TGCGCCAGCAGAGGGGTTACTGAAGCTTTCTTT	CASRGVTEAFF
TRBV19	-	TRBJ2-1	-	TGTGCCAGTAGTATAGCGGGGTCCCGCTGGGATGAGCAGTTCTTC	CASSIAGSRWDEQFF
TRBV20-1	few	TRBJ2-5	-	TGCAGTGCCCAATCCGGGGGACAAGAGACCCAGTACTTC	CSAQSGGQETQYF
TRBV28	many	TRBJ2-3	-	TGTGCCAGCAGTTTATCCCAGAGCCGCGATACGCAGTATTTT	CASSLSQSRDTQYF